These 26 T cell receptor beta chains share one sample of origin, sequenced in a study of technical replicates of blood from a few donors. Profiled with immunoSEQ multiplex PCR; TCRdb holds only in-frame clones, not every one. This table holds 91,000 or so clones, about 95% found once. Material for sequencing was T cells isolated from PBMCs. The origin of the receptors is a human donor in good health.

The chain uses TRBV11-2 and TRBJ2-7, with 9 bases aligning to TRBD1. The germline V gene encodes CDR1 SGHAT and CDR2 FQNNGV. The CDR3 length is 16 residues. J lost 6 bases, V lost 5 bases, and 14 bases had no gene match. The DNA of the CDR3 is TGTGCCAGCAGCCGTCATTACCCGGGACAGGGATCCGAGCAGTACTTC. Protein sequence: CASSRHYPGQGSEQYF.

The rearrangement links TRBV28 to TRBJ2-7; tentatively, D is TRBD1 (6 bases). In germline, CDR1 is MDHEN, CDR2 SYDVKM. Trimming left V 5 bases short and J 2 bases short, with 16 bases between. The CDR3 consists of 15 residues. DNA of the CDR3: TGTGCCAGCAGTCCTCCCCGACAGGCGCCCTACGAGCAGTACTTC. This encodes CASSPPRQAPYEQYF.

This chain links TRBV6-1 with TRBJ2-3; TRBD2 matches 7 bases. Trimming took 3 bases from V and 1 from J; bases not matched to a gene: 10. Germline loops: CDR1 MNHNS, CDR2 SASEGT. The CDR3 is 17 residues long. The CDR3 spells CASSEGLAGAGTDTQYF. The DNA for the CDR3 is TGTGCCAGCAGTGAGGGTTTGGCGGGAGCTGGCACAGATACGCAGTATTTT.

This clone was seen a few times. The genes are TRBV6-1 and TRBJ2-5; 11 nucleotides match TRBD2. From germline, CDR1 is MNHNS and CDR2 SASEGT. The CDR3 covers 15 residues. Unmatched junction bases numbered 2, after V lost 1 base and J lost 4 bases. The CDR3 coding sequence is TGTGCCAGCAGTGAAGGACTAGCGGGATTAGAGACCCAGTACTTC. Its translation: CASSEGLAGLETQYF.

V gene TRBV15 combines with J gene TRBJ2-5; D is perhaps TRBD1 (6 bases). The germline V and J ends were trimmed by 0 bases and 2 bases, with 10 bases remaining between them. CDR1 is LNHNV, CDR2 YYDKDF, per germline (reference sequence). The CDR3 length is 15 residues. The chain's CDR3 is CATSRDRDKQETQYF. The CDR3 DNA follows: TGTGCCACCAGCAGAGACCGGGACAAACAAGAGACCCAGTACTTC.

The rearrangement joins TRBV19 to TRBJ2-1; 10 positions agree with TRBD1. CDR3 length: 16 amino acids. V lost 5 bases, J lost 6 bases, and 10 bases stayed unmatched. The V gene's germline CDR1 is LNHDA and CDR2 SQIVND (reference sequence). The CDR3 loop reads CASSPLPGQGRNEQFF. The CDR3 DNA sequence: TGTGCCAGTAGTCCTCTTCCGGGACAGGGGCGCAATGAGCAGTTCTTC.

The chain recombines TRBV7-2 with TRBJ1-2, with a possible D match to TRBD1 (6 bases). The V gene lost 5 bases and the J gene lost 7 bases, with 11 bases spanning the gap. This CDR3 has 12 amino acids. Germline CDR1 SGHTA, CDR2 FQGNSA. For the CDR3, the DNA is TGTGCCAGCAGCGTACAGGGTGCTGGCTACACCTTC. It yields the protein CASSVQGAGYTF. The whole variable domain, filled in from reference TRBV7-2 and TRBJ1-2, reads GAGVSQSPSNKVTEKGKDVELRCDPISGHTALYWYRQSLGQGLEFLIYFQGNSAPDKSGLPSDRFSAERTGGSVSTLTIQRTQQEDSAVYLCASSVQGAGYTFGSGTRLTVV.

The chain employs TRBV2 and TRBJ2-7; TRBD1 matches at 7 bases. Germline CDR1 is SNHLY and CDR2 is FYNNEI. The CDR3 has 16 residues. V was pared by 5 bases and J by 0 bases, with 10 bases of the junction left unmatched. In DNA form, the CDR3 reads TGTGCCAGCAGTATGAACAGGGGCCGTAGCTCCTACGAGCAGTACTTC. It yields the protein CASSMNRGRSSYEQYF.

This chain connects TRBV20-1 to TRBJ2-7, with D possibly TRBD2 on 5 matching bases. Germline CDR1 is DFQATT and CDR2 is SNEGSKA (reference sequence). This CDR3 has 11 amino acids. V dropped 3 bases and J dropped 4 bases, with 7 bases sitting between them. The CDR3 spells CSASGGYEQYF. In DNA form, the CDR3 reads TGCAGTGCTAGTGGAGGATACGAGCAGTACTTC.

This chain uses TRBV7-7 with TRBJ2-3; 8 nucleotides align to TRBD2. The J segment lost 4 bases and the V segment lost 1 base, leaving 7 bases of the junction unmatched. The CDR3 runs 16 residues. CDR1 is SSHAT, CDR2 FNYEAQ, per germline (reference sequence). This CDR3 is CASSLVVSGTPDTQYF. The CDR3 DNA follows: TGTGCCAGCAGCTTAGTCGTTAGCGGGACCCCAGATACGCAGTATTTT.

The V gene is TRBV28, the J gene TRBJ1-1, with 8 bases matching TRBD1. The ends lost 1 base at V and 1 base at J; junction bases unmatched: 2. The CDR3 length is 15 residues. Germline assignment: CDR1 MDHEN and CDR2 SYDVKM. Here the CDR3 reads CASSLSQGANTEAFF. CDR3 coding DNA: TGTGCCAGCAGTTTATCGCAGGGGGCGAACACTGAAGCTTTCTTT.

This sequence joins TRBV27 and TRBJ1-2; D is unresolved. The length of the CDR3 is 13 residues. V lost 4 bases and J lost 8, with 14 bases in between. Germline V gene lookup returns CDR1 MNHEY and CDR2 SMNVEV (reference sequence). CDR3: CASSYKGAGGYTF. The DNA for the CDR3 is TGTGCCAGCAGTTATAAAGGAGCCGGGGGCTACACCTTC.

J is TRBJ1-2 and V is TRBV9; D is unclear. Germline CDR1 reads SGDLS; CDR2 reads YYNGEE. This CDR3 is built from 16 residues. Trimming removed 0 bases at V and 4 bases at J, with 16 bases between. CDR3 DNA sequence: TGTGCCAGCAGCGTAGAGGCAGGAGGCTGGCCCTATGGCTACACCTTC. This codes for CASSVEAGGWPYGYTF.

The rearrangement uses TRBV7-8 and TRBJ2-1, with 8 bases aligning to TRBD2. V was pared by 2 bases and J by 9 bases, with 6 bases of the junction left unmatched. CDR3 size: 14 residues. In germline, CDR1 is SGHVS, CDR2 FQNEAQ. The CDR3 bases are TGTGCCAGCAGCTTATACGGGAGGGCCGGTGAGCAGTTCTTC. It yields the protein CASSLYGRAGEQFF. Full variable domain (remainder filled in from reference TRBV7-8 and TRBJ2-1): GAGVSQSPRYKVAKRGQDVALRCDPISGHVSLFWYQQALGQGPEFLTYFQNEAQLDKSGLPSDRFFAERPEGSVSTLKIQRTQQEDSAVYLCASSLYGRAGEQFFGPGTRLTVL.

The rearrangement joins TRBV28 to TRBJ2-7, with D unresolved. The CDR3 has 11 residues. Germline V gene sequence: CDR1 MDHEN, CDR2 SYDVKM. CDR3 sequence (DNA): TGTGCGACGACTCGGACCTACGAGCAGTACTTC. Translating it yields CATTRTYEQYF. The full variable domain, completed using reference TRBV28 and TRBJ2-7, is DVKVTQSSRYLVKRTGEKVFLECVQDMDHENMFWYRQDPGLGLRLIYFSYDVKMKEKGDIPEGYSVSREKKERFSLILESASTNQTSMYLCATTRTYEQYFGPGTRLTVT.

The chain employs TRBV7-9 and TRBJ1-1, with TRBD1 matching over 7 bases. The CDR3 is 16 residues long. Germline CDR1 SEHNR, CDR2 FQNEAQ (reference sequence). V shed 7 bases and J 0 bases; nucleotides not matched to a gene: 11. CDR3: CASIGRTRGLNTEAFF. The CDR3 coding sequence is TGTGCCAGCATCGGCCGAACTAGGGGGCTGAACACTGAAGCTTTCTTT. The whole variable domain, remainder taken from reference TRBV7-9 and TRBJ1-1, is DTGVSQNPRHKITKRGQNVTFRCDPISEHNRLYWYRQTLGQGPEFLTYFQNEAQLEKSRLLSDRFSAERPKGSFSTLEIQRTEQGDSAMYLCASIGRTRGLNTEAFFGQGTRLTVV.

The CDR3 DNA reads TGTGCCTGGAGTGCCGGGACAGCGAATTCACCCCTCCACTTT. Protein sequence: CAWSAGTANSPLHF. The chain carries TRBV30 and TRBJ1-6; 7 bases agree with TRBD1. Germline values: CDR1 GTSNPN, CDR2 SVGIG (reference sequence). This CDR3 comprises 14 residues. The junction had 4 bases not matched to a gene; V was cut back by 1 base and J by 7 bases.

The V call is TRBV10-3, the J call TRBJ1-3; tentative D call: TRBD1 (5 bases). Per germline, CDR1 ENHRY and CDR2 SYGVKD. CDR3 length: 18 amino acids. V was shortened by 3 bases and J by 0 bases, with 18 bases between the two germline ends. This CDR3 reads CAISDPKAGVGSGNTIYF. The CDR3 coding sequence is TGTGCCATCAGTGACCCCAAAGCGGGGGTTGGCTCTGGAAACACCATATATTTT.

The chain uses TRBV4-2 and TRBJ2-3; D gene uncertain. V lost 4 bases and J 5 bases, leaving 10 bases between the germline ends. Germline V gene data show CDR1 as LGHNA and CDR2 as YNFKEQ. The CDR3 length is 13 residues. CDR3 residues: CASSPPPGDTQYF. DNA for the CDR3: TGTGCCAGCAGCCCACCCCCGGGAGATACGCAGTATTTT.

This clone was seen once. The chain is built from TRBV2 and TRBJ2-2, with TRBD2 identical over 11 bases. Germline V CDR1 and CDR2: SNHLY, FYNNEI. V was clipped by 4 bases and J by 5 bases; unmatched bases: 6. The CDR3 runs 16 residues. The CDR3 coding sequence is TGTGCCAGCAGTGCCCAACTAGCGGGAGTAACCGGGGAGCTGTTTTTT. Amino acids: CASSAQLAGVTGELFF.

The chain uses TRBV7-9 and TRBJ2-3, with D maybe TRBD2 (5 bases). The CDR3 contains 14 residues. The V gene lost 4 bases and the J gene lost 2 bases, with 10 bases spanning the gap. Germline CDR1 is SEHNR and CDR2 is FQNEAQ (reference sequence). The CDR3 sequence: CASSSHRDTDTQYF. For the CDR3, the DNA is TGTGCCAGCAGCTCGCACCGGGACACAGATACGCAGTATTTT.

V usage is TRBV19 and J usage is TRBJ2-3; no firm D call. Germline V gene sequence: CDR1 LNHDA, CDR2 SQIVND (reference sequence). The V and J ends lost 6 bases and 4 bases respectively, with 14 bases between them. This CDR3 comprises 14 residues. DNA of the CDR3: TGTGCCAGTAGCCACCAGTTCGTCCCAGATACGCAGTATTTT. Translating gives CASSHQFVPDTQYF.

This rearrangement joins TRBV5-4 to TRBJ2-7; a possible D gene is TRBD2 (5 bases). The CDR3 has 14 amino acids. V gave up 0 bases and J gave up 3 bases, with 10 bases separating them. CDR1 and CDR2 from the germline V gene are SGHNT and YYREEE (reference sequence). The CDR3 protein is CASSLAELDYEQYF. For the CDR3, the DNA is TGTGCCAGCAGCTTGGCCGAACTAGACTACGAGCAGTACTTC.

The rearrangement joins TRBV7-8 to TRBJ2-5, with 9 bases matching TRBD1. V was pared by 5 bases and J by 1 base, with 5 bases of the junction left unmatched. The CDR3 has 15 amino acids. Germline CDR1 and CDR2: SGHVS and FQNEAQ. CDR3 coding DNA: TGTGCCAGCAGCACGATGGGACAGGGCCAAGAGACCCAGTACTTC. Protein: CASSTMGQGQETQYF. Together with reference TRBV7-8 and TRBJ2-5, the CDR3 gives the full variable domain: GAGVSQSPRYKVAKRGQDVALRCDPISGHVSLFWYQQALGQGPEFLTYFQNEAQLDKSGLPSDRFFAERPEGSVSTLKIQRTQQEDSAVYLCASSTMGQGQETQYFGPGTRLLVL.

The chain links TRBV2 to TRBJ2-7, with D perhaps matching TRBD2 (7 bases). Germline V gene data show CDR1 as SNHLY and CDR2 as FYNNEI. Trimming took 7 bases from V and 6 from J, leaving 19 bases between them. This CDR3 region has 14 residues. CDR3 amino acids: CASNGGETGREQYF. CDR3 nucleotide sequence: TGTGCCAGCAATGGGGGGGAGACAGGTCGCGAGCAGTACTTC.

The chain uses TRBV9 and TRBJ1-1, with D maybe TRBD1 (5 bases). Germline V CDR1 and CDR2: SGDLS, YYNGEE. Trimming removed 4 bases from V and 3 bases from J, with 16 bases in between. This CDR3 has 15 residues. CDR3 sequence: CASSWHQGGDTEAFF. As DNA, the CDR3 is TGTGCCAGCAGCTGGCACCAGGGCGGGGACACTGAAGCTTTCTTT.